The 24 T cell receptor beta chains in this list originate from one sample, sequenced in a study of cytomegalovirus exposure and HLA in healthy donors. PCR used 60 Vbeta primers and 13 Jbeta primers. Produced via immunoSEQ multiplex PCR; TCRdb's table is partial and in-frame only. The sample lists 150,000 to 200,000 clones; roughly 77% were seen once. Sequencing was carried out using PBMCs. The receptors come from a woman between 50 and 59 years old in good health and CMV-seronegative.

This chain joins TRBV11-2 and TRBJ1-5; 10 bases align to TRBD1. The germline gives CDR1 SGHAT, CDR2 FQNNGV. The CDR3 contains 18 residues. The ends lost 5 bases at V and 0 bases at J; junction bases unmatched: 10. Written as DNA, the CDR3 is TGTGCCAGCAGCCCCACCCACCGGGACAGGGGTAGCAATCAGCCCCAGCATTTT. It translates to CASSPTHRDRGSNQPQHF. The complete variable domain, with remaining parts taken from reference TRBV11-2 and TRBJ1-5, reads EAGVAQSPRYKIIEKRQSVAFWCNPISGHATLYWYQQILGQGPKLLIQFQNNGVVDDSQLPKDRFSAERLKGVDSTLKIQPAKLEDSAVYLCASSPTHRDRGSNQPQHFGDGTRLSIL.

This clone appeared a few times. CDR3 sequence reads: CASSGAFF. The DNA of the CDR3 is TGCGCCAGCAGTGGCGCTTTCTTT. The rearrangement links TRBV5-1 to TRBJ1-1; D is ambiguous. V was pared by 5 bases and J by 11 bases, with 4 bases between. Germline loops: CDR1 SGHRS, CDR2 YFSETQ. The CDR3 covers 8 residues.

The CDR3 region is CASSEGHGETYEQYF. The CDR3 coding sequence is TGTGCCAGCAGTGAGGGACATGGAGAGACCTACGAGCAGTACTTC. The chain is built from TRBV6-1 and TRBJ2-7; D is perhaps TRBD1 (6 bases). Between the trimmed V and J ends, which lost 3 bases and 2 bases, there was a span of 14 bases. The germline V gene encodes CDR1 MNHNS and CDR2 SASEGT. This CDR3 spans 15 amino acids.

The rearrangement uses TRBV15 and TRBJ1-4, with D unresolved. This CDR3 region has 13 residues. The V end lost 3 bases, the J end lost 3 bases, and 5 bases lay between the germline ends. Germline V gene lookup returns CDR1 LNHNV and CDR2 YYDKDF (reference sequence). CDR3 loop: CATSSSANEKLFF. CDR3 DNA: TGTGCCACCAGCAGTTCGGCTAATGAAAAACTGTTTTTT.

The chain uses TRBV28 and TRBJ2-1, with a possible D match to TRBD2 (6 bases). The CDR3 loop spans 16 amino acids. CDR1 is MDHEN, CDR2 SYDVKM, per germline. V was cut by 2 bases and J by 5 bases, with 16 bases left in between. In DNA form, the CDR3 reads TGTGCCAGCAGTTTAGGGCGCGGGAAGGGAAACAATGAGCAGTTCTTC. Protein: CASSLGRGKGNNEQFF.

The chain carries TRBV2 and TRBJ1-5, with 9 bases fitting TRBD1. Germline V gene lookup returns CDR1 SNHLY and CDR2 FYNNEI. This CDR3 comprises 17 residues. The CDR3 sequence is CASSTGTGKRGNQPQHF. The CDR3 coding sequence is TGTGCTTCCTCGACCGGGACAGGGAAAAGGGGCAATCAGCCCCAGCATTTT. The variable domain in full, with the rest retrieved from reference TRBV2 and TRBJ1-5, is EPEVTQTPSHQVTQMGQEVILRCVPISNHLYFYWYRQILGQKVEFLVSFYNNEISEKSEIFDDQFSVERPDGSNFTLKIRSTKLEDSAMYFCASSTGTGKRGNQPQHFGDGTRLSIL.

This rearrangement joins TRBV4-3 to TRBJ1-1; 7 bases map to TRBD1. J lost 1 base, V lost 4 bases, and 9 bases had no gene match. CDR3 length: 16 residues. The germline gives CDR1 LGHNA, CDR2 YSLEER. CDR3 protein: CASSPRDSLRNTEAFF. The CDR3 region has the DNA TGCGCCAGCAGCCCGAGGGACAGCCTAAGGAACACTGAAGCTTTCTTT.

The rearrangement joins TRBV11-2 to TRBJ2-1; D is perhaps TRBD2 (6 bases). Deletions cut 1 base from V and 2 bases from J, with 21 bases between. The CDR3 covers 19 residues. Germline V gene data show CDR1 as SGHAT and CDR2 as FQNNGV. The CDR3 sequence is CASSLGPWGGKGTYNEQFF. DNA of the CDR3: TGTGCCAGCAGCTTAGGCCCATGGGGCGGGAAGGGGACCTACAATGAGCAGTTCTTC.

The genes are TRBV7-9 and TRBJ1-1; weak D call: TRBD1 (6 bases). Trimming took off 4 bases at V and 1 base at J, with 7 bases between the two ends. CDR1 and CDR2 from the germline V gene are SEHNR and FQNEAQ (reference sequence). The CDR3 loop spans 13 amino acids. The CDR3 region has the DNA TGTGCCAGCAGCTGGGGACAGAACACTGAAGCTTTCTTT. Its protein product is CASSWGQNTEAFF.

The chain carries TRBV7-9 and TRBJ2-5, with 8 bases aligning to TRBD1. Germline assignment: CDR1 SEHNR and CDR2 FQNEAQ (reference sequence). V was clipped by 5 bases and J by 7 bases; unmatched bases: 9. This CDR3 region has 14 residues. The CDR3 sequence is CASSPRTGTGTQYF. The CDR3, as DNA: TGTGCCAGCAGCCCACGGACAGGGACGGGGACCCAGTACTTC.

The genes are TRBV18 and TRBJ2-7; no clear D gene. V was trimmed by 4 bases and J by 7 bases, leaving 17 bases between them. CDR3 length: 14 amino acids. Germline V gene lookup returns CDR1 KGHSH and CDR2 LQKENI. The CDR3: CASSLQTGSEEQYF. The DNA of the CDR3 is TGTGCCAGCTCACTCCAGACCGGTTCGGAGGAGCAGTACTTC.

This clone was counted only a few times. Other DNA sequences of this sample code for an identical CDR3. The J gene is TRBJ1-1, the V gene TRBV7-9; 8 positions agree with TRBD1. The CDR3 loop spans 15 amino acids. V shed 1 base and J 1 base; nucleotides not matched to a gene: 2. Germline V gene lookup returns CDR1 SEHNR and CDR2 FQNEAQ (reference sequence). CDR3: CASSLGDRKNTEAFF. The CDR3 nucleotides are TGTGCCAGCAGCTTAGGGGACAGGAAGAACACTGAAGCTTTCTTT.

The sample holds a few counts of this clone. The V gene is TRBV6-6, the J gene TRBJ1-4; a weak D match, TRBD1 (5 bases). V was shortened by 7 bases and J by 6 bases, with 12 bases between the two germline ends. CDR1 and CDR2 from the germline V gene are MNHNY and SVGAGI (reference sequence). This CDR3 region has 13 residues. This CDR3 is CASTLDRDEKLFF. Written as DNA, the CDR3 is TGTGCCAGCACCCTAGACAGAGATGAAAAACTGTTTTTT.

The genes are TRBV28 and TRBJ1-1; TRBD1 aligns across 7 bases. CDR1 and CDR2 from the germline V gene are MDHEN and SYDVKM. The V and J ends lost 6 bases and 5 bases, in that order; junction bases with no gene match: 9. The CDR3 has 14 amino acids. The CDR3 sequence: CASRYDRVGTEAFF. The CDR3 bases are TGTGCCAGCAGATATGACAGGGTCGGTACTGAAGCTTTCTTT.

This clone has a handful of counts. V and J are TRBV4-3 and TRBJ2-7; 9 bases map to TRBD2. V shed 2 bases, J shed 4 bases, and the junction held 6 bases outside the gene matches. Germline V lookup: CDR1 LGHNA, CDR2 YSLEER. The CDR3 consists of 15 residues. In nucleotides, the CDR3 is TGCGCCAGCAGCCAAACCCAGGCGGGAGGGTACGAGCAGTACTTC. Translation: CASSQTQAGGYEQYF.

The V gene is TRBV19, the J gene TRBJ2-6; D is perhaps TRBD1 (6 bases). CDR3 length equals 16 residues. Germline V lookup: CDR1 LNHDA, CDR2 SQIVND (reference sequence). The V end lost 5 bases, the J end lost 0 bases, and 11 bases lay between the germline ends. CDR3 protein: CASSSGQHSGANVLTF. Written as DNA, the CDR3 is TGTGCCAGTAGTTCCGGACAGCACTCTGGGGCCAACGTCCTGACTTTC.

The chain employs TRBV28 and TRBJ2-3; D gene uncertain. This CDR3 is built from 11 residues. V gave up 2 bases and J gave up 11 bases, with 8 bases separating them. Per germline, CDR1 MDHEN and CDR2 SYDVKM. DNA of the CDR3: TGTGCCAGCAGTTTAGCCGCGAAGCAGTATTTT. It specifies CASSLAAKQYF. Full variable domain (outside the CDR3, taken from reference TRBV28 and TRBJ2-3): DVKVTQSSRYLVKRTGEKVFLECVQDMDHENMFWYRQDPGLGLRLIYFSYDVKMKEKGDIPEGYSVSREKKERFSLILESASTNQTSMYLCASSLAAKQYFGPGTRLTVL.

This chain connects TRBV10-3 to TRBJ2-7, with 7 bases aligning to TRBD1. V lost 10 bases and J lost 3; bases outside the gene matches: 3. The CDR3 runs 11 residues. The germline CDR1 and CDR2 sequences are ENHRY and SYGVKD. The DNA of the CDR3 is TGTGCCACCCGGGACAGCTACGAGCAGTACTTC. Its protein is CATRDSYEQYF.

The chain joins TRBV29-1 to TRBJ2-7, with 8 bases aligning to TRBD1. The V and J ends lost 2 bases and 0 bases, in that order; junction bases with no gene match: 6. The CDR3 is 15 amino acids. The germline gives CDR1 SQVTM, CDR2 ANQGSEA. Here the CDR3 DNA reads TGCAGCGTTGAAATCACTGACAGGGGCTCCTACGAGCAGTACTTC. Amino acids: CSVEITDRGSYEQYF.

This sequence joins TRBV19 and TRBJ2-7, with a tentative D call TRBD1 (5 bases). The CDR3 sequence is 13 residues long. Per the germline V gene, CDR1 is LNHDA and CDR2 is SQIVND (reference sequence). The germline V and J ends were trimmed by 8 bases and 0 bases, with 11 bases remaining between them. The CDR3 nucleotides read TGTGCCAGTGAGGACACGGACTCCTACGAGCAGTACTTC. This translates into CASEDTDSYEQYF.

The chain's CDR3 is CASSYPGSGGNTIYF. CDR3 DNA sequence: TGTGCCAGCAGTTACCCCGGGAGTGGGGGAAACACCATATATTTT. This chain links TRBV6-5 with TRBJ1-3; D not certain. Per the germline V gene, CDR1 is MNHEY and CDR2 is SVGAGI. The CDR3 has 15 residues. Trimming pared 2 bases from V and 4 bases from J, leaving 12 bases between.

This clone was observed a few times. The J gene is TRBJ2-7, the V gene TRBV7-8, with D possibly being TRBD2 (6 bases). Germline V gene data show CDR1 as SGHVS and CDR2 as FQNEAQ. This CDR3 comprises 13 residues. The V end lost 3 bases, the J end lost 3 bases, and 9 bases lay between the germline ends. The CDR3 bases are TGTGCCAGCAGCTTGGGACTCCGCTACGAGCAGTACTTC. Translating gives CASSLGLRYEQYF. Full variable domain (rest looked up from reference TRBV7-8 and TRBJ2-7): GAGVSQSPRYKVAKRGQDVALRCDPISGHVSLFWYQQALGQGPEFLTYFQNEAQLDKSGLPSDRFFAERPEGSVSTLKIQRTQQEDSAVYLCASSLGLRYEQYFGPGTRLTVT.

In nucleotides, the CDR3 is TGTGCCAGTCAAAAGTGGGGCGGGGATAATGAGCAGTTCTTC. Translating it yields CASQKWGGDNEQFF. The V gene is TRBV6-1, the J gene TRBJ2-1, with D possibly TRBD2 on 6 matching bases. The CDR3 is 14 residues long. CDR1 and CDR2 from the germline V gene are MNHNS and SASEGT. V was pared by 9 bases and J by 7 bases, with 19 bases between.

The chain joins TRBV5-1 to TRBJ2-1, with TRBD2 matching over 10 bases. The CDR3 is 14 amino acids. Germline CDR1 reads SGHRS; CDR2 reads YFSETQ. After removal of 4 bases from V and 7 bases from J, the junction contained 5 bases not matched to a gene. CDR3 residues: CASSVTSGVNEQFF. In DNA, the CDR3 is TGCGCCAGCAGCGTAACTAGCGGGGTAAATGAGCAGTTCTTC.